The sequence of this T cell receptor beta chain was determined in a study of blood T cells in healthy people across ages. Trimming at V came to 3 bases and at J to 8 bases, leaving 11 bases not matched to a gene. Germline values: CDR1 DFQATT, CDR2 SNEGSKA (reference sequence). The CDR3 runs 16 residues. Study-wide results and caveats: Roughly linear declines in TCR beta diversity per million T cells occurred with age.

The use of a sample-barcoded 5' primer and a J-beta primer mix characterized a second PCR of 7 to 11 cycles. Each CDR3 protein is one row after TCRdb ran MiXCR on the 5' RACE reads. The sample records around 750,000 distinct CDR3 sequences, 53% being singletons. Extraction yielded at least 6 micrograms of total RNA per sample. To note about this clonotype: What it binds is unknown.

The chain uses TRBV20-1 and TRBJ2-1; 12 bases align to TRBD2. The material sequenced was blood. This clonotype was obtained from a man aged 80 or over in good health. CDR3 in DNA: TGCAGTGCTAGCCCCTTACTAGCGGGAGGCGGGGATGAGCAGTTCTTC. Translating it yields CSASPLLAGGGDEQFF.